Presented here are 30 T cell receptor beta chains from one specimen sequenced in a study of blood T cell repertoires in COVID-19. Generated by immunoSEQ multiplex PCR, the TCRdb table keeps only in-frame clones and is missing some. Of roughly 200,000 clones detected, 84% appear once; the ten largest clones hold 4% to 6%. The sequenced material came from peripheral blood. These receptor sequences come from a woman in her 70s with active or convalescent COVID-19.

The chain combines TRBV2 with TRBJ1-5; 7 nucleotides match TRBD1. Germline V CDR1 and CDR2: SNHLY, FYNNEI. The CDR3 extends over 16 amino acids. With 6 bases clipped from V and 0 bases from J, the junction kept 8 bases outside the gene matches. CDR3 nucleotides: TGTGCCAGCAGAGGAGGACAGGTCCTTAGCAATCAGCCCCAGCATTTT. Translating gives CASRGGQVLSNQPQHF.

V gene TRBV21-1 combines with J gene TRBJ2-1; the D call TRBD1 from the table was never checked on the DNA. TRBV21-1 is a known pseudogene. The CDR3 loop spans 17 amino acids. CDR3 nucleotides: TGTGCCAGCAGCAAAGGGTATGGGGCGGTGTCCTACAATGAGCAGTTCTTC. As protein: CASSKGYGAVSYNEQFF.

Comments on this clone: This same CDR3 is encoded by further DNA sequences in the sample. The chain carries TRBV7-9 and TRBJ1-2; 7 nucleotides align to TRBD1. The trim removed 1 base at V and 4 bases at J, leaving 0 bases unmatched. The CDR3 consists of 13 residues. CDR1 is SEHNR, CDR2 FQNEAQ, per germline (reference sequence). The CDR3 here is CASSLGQGYGYTF. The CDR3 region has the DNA TGTGCCAGCAGCTTAGGACAGGGCTATGGCTACACCTTC.

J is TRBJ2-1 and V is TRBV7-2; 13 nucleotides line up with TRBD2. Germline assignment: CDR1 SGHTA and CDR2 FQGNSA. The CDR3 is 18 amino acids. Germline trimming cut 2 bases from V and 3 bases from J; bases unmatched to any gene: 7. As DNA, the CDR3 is TGTGCCAGCAGCTTAACGGGACTAGCGGGGTTCATCTACAATGAGCAGTTCTTC. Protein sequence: CASSLTGLAGFIYNEQFF. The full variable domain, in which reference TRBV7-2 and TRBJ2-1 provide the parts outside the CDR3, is GAGVSQSPSNKVTEKGKDVELRCDPISGHTALYWYRQSLGQGLEFLIYFQGNSAPDKSGLPSDRFSAERTGGSVSTLTIQRTQQEDSAVYLCASSLTGLAGFIYNEQFFGPGTRLTVL.

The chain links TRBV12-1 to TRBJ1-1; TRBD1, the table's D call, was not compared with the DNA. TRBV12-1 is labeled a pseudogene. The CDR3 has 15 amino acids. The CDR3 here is CASSFGWGRRTEAFF. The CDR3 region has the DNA TGTGCCAGCAGCTTTGGTTGGGGGCGAAGGACTGAAGCTTTCTTT.

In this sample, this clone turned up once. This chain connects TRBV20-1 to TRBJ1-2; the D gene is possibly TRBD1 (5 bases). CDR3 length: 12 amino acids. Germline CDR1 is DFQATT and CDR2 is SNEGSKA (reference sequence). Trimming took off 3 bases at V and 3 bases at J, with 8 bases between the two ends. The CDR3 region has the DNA TGCAGTGCTAGTGAGACAGACTATGGCTACACCTTC. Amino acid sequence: CSASETDYGYTF.

The CDR3 sequence: CASSSAGRNTIYF. CDR3 bases: TGTGCCAGCAGCTCTGCCGGGAGAAACACCATATATTTT. The V and J genes are TRBV5-6 and TRBJ1-3; D is uncertain. Trimming pared 3 bases from V and 5 bases from J, leaving 9 bases between. Germline CDR1 and CDR2: SGHDT and YYEEEE. The CDR3 sequence is 13 residues long.

The CDR3 DNA sequence: TGTGCCAGCTCATCAGTGGGAGGGAGGAGCTCCTACGAGCAGTACTTC. Translating it yields CASSSVGGRSSYEQYF. The rearrangement joins TRBV18 to TRBJ2-7, with 7 bases matching TRBD2. V was clipped by 5 bases and J by 0 bases; unmatched bases: 10. This CDR3 region has 16 residues. Per germline, CDR1 KGHSH and CDR2 LQKENI.

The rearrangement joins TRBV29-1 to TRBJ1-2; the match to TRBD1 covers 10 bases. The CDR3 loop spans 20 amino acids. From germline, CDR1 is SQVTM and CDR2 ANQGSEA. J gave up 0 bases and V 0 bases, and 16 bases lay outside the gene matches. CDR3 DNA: TGCAGCGTTGAAGAGAATCTTCGCTGGACAGGGGGTTCCACTAACTATGGCTACACCTTC. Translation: CSVEENLRWTGGSTNYGYTF.

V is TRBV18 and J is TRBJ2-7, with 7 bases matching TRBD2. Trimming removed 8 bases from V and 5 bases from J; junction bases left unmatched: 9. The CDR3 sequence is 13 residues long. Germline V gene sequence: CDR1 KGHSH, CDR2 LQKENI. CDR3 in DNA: TGTGCCAGCGGAGGGCGGGAGAATGACGAGCAGTACTTC. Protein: CASGGRENDEQYF.

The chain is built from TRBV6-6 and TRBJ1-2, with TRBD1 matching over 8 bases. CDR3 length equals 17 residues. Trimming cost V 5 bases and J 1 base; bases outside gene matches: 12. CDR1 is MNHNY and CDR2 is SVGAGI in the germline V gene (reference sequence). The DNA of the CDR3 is TGTGCCAGCAGTCGAGCCCAGGGGGCGAGCAGTAACTATGGCTACACCTTC. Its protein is CASSRAQGASSNYGYTF.

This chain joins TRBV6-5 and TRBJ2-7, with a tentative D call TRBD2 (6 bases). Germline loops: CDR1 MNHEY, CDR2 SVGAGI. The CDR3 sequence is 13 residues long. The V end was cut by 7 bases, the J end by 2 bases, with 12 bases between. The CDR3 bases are TGTGCCAGCATTATAGCGGAAGCCTACGAGCAGTACTTC. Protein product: CASIIAEAYEQYF.

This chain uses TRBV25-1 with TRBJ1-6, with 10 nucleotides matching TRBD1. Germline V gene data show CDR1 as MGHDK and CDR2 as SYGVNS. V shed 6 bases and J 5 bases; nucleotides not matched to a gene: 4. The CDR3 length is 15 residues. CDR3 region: CASRGQGFDNSPLHF. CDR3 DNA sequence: TGTGCCAGCAGGGGACAGGGGTTTGATAATTCACCCCTCCACTTT.

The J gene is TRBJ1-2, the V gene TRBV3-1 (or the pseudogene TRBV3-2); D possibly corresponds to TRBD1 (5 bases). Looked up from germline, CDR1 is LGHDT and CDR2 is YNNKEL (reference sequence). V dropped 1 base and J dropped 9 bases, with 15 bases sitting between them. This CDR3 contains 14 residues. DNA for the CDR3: TGTGCCAGCAGCCAAGTATATGGAAGGGGTAGCTACACCTTC. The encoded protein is CASSQVYGRGSYTF.

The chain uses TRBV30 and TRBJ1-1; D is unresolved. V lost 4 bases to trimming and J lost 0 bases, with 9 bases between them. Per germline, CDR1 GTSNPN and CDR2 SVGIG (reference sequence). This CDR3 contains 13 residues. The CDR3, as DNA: TGTGCCTGGAAGCACTCGATGAACACTGAAGCTTTCTTT. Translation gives CAWKHSMNTEAFF.

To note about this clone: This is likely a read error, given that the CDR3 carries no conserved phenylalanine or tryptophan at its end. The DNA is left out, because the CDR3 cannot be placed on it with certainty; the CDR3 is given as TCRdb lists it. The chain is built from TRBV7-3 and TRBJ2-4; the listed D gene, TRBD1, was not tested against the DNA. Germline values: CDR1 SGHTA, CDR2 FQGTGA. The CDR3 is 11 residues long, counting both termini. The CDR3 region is CASSLTTGVVG.

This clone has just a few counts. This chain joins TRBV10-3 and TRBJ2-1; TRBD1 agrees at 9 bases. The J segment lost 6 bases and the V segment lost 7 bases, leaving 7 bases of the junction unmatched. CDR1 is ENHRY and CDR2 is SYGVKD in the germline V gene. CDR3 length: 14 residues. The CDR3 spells CAIKPGQGGNEQFF. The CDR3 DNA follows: TGTGCCATCAAGCCGGGACAGGGTGGCAATGAGCAGTTCTTC.

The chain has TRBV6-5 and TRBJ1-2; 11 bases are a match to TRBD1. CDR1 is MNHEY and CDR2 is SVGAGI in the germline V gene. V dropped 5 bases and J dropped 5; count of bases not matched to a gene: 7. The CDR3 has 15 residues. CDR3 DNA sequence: TGTGCCAGCAGTAAACCGGGACAGGGGGTTTATGGCTACACCTTC. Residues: CASSKPGQGVYGYTF.

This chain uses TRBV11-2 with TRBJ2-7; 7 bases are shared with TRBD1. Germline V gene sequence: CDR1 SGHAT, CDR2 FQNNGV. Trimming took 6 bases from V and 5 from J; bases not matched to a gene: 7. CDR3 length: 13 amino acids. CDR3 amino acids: CASRSGQTDEQYF. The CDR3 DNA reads TGTGCCAGCAGATCGGGACAGACAGACGAGCAGTACTTC.

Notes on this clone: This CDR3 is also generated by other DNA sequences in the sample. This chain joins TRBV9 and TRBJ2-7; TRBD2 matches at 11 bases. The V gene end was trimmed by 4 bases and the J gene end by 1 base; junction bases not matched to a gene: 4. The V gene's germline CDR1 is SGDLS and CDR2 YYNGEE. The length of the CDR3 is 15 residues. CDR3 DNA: TGTGCCAGCAGCCCCGGGACTAGCGGATCCTACGAGCAGTACTTC. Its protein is CASSPGTSGSYEQYF.

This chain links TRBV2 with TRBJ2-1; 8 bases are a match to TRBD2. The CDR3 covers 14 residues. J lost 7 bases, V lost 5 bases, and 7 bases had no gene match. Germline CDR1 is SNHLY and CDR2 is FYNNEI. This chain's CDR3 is CASSSTSALNEQFF. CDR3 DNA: TGTGCCAGCAGTTCGACTAGCGCCTTAAATGAGCAGTTCTTC.

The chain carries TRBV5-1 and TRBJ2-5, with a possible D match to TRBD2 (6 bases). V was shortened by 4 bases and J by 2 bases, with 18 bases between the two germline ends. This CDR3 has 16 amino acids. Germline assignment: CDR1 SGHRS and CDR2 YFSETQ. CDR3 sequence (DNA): TGCGCCAGCAGCAACCGACATGGTCTAGCGCAAGAGACCCAGTACTTC. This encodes CASSNRHGLAQETQYF.

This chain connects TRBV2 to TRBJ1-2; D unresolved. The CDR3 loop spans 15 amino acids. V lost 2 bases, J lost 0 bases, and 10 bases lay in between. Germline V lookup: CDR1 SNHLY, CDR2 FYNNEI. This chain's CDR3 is CASSEWRNTNYGYTF. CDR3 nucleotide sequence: TGTGCCAGCAGTGAATGGAGAAATACTAACTATGGCTACACCTTC. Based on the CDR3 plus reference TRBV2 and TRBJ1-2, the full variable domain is EPEVTQTPSHQVTQMGQEVILRCVPISNHLYFYWYRQILGQKVEFLVSFYNNEISEKSEIFDDQFSVERPDGSNFTLKIRSTKLEDSAMYFCASSEWRNTNYGYTFGSGTRLTVV.

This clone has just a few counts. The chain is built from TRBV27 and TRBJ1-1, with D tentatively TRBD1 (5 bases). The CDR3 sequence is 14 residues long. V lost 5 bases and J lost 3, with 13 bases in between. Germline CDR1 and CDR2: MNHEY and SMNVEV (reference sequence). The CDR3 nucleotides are TGTGCCAGCAGTCACTTCCAAGGGGACACTGAAGCTTTCTTT. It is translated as CASSHFQGDTEAFF.

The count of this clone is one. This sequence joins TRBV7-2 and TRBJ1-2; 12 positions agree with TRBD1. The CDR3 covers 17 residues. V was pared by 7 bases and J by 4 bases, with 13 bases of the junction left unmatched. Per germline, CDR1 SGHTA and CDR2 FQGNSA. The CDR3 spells CASTWGTGGAGGYGYTF. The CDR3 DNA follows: TGTGCCAGCACCTGGGGGACAGGGGGCGCGGGAGGCTATGGCTACACCTTC.

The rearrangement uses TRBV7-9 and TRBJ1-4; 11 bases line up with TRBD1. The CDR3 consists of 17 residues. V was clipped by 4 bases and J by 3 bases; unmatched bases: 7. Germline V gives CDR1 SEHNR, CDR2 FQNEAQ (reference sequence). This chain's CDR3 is CASSSWTGGLSNEKLFF. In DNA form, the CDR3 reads TGTGCCAGCAGCTCATGGACAGGGGGCCTTTCTAATGAAAAACTGTTTTTT. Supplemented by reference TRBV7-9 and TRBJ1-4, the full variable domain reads DTGVSQNPRHKITKRGQNVTFRCDPISEHNRLYWYRQTLGQGPEFLTYFQNEAQLEKSRLLSDRFSAERPKGSFSTLEIQRTEQGDSAMYLCASSSWTGGLSNEKLFFGSGTQLSVL.

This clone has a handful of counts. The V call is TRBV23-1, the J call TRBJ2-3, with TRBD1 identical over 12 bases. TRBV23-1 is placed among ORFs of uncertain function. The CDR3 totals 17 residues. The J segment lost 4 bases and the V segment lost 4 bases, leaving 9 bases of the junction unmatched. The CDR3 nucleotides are TGCGCCAGCAGTCCCCCCCGGGACAGGGGGCAAGCAGATACGCAGTATTTT. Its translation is CASSPPRDRGQADTQYF.

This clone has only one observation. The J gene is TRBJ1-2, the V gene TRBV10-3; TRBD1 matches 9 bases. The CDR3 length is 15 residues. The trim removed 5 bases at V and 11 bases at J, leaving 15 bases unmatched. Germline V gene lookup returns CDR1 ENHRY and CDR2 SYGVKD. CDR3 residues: CAISPGGTGGRRYTF. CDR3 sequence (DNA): TGTGCCATCAGTCCTGGCGGAACAGGGGGCAGGAGGTACACCTTC.

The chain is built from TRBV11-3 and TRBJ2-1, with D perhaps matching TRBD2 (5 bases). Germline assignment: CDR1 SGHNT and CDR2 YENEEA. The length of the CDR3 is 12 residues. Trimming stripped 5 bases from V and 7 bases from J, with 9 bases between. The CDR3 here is CASSIGENEQFF. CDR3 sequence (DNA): TGTGCCAGCAGCATTGGGGAGAATGAGCAGTTCTTC. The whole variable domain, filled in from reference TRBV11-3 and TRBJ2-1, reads EAGVVQSPRYKIIEKKQPVAFWCNPISGHNTLYWYLQNLGQGPELLIRYENEEAVDDSQLPKDRFSAERLKGVDSTLKIQPAELGDSAVYLCASSIGENEQFFGPGTRLTVL.

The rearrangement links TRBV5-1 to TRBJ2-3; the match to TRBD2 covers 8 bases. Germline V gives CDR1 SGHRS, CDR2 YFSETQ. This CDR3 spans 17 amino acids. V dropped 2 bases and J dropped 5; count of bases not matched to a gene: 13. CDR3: CASSFRTSQLQGDTQYF. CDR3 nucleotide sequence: TGCGCCAGCAGCTTTCGGACTAGCCAACTGCAAGGAGATACGCAGTATTTT.